This T cell receptor beta chain was recovered during a study of glioma-infiltrating T cells. The sample holds one count of this clonotype. TCR alpha and beta CDR3 regions were amplified from RNA using iRepertoire nested multiplex PCR. For one-step reverse transcription and amplification, 100-400 ng of tissue mRNA or PBMC total RNA was used. From the multiplex PCR reads, TCRdb called clonotypes with MiXCR, one entry per CDR3 protein. The table includes more than 110,000 distinct CDR3 sequences, 30% to 40% detected once. V lost 5 bases, J lost 2 bases, and 9 bases lay in between. This CDR3 region has 14 residues. CDR1 and CDR2 (germline): MGHDK, SYGVNS.

Sequenced: glioma tissue, nonneoplastic brain tissue, or PBMCs (not recorded which). V usage is TRBV25-1 and J usage is TRBJ2-2, with D unclear. This TCR was recovered from a human donor with low-grade glioma or glioblastoma, undergoing nonglioma brain surgery, or in good health (not recorded which). The CDR3: CASSRRTNTGELFF. DNA for the CDR3: TGTGCCAGCAGTCGACGGACCAACACCGGGGAGCTGTTTTTT.